The clone carrying this T cell receptor (beta chain) was counted at least ten times. This sample stems from a study of T cells in Graves' hyperthyroidism and ophthalmopathy. TCR beta CDR3 regions were amplified from RNA transcripts. The HTBI set primed first-round TCR CDR3 RT-PCR. Each CDR3 protein gets one entry after TCRdb re-called the multiplex PCR reads with MiXCR. The sample lists about 380,000 distinct CDR3 sequences; about 14% were seen once. The sequence was obtained from a woman aged 55-69 years with Graves' hyperthyroidism. Sequencing was performed on blood.

The CDR3 here is CASSQDMTQLAGGYHEQYF. The DNA of the CDR3 is TGTGCCAGCAGCCAAGATATGACCCAACTAGCGGGAGGGTACCACGAGCAGTACTTC. The chain carries TRBV3-1 and TRBJ2-7; 13 positions agree with TRBD2. Germline V gives CDR1 LGHDT, CDR2 YNNKEL (reference sequence). The CDR3 extends over 19 amino acids. Germline trimming cut 0 bases from V and 5 bases from J; bases unmatched to any gene: 13.